The clone carrying this T cell receptor beta chain turned up a few times. Its antigen is as yet unknown. This entry comes from a study of response to subunit inactivated influenza vaccine. Whole-study results and caveats: The authors proposed limited new T cell recruitment per seasonal influenza vaccination.

One entry per CDR3 protein results from TCRdb running MiXCR on the RT-PCR reads. The top ten clones hold roughly 10% of a sample with 700,000 to 900,000 distinct CDR3 sequences, 20% to 25% of them seen once. This CDR3 region has 15 residues. Germline trimming cut 4 bases from V and 2 bases from J; bases unmatched to any gene: 6. CDR1 is SGHDN, CDR2 FVKESK, per germline. This sequence originates from a man between 45 and 60 years old who received an inactivated influenza vaccine. The chain links TRBV14 to TRBJ2-3, with TRBD1 matching over 7 bases. The specimen comprised PBMCs from blood, sampled 4 to 6 days after vaccination. CDR3 sequence reads: CASSRPGTVTDTQYF. CDR3 in DNA: TGTGCCAGCAGCCGGCCAGGGACAGTCACAGATACGCAGTATTTT.